The 2 T cell receptor beta chains listed next were all sequenced from one sample in a study of T-cell memory formation after mild COVID-19. TCRdb passed the 5' RACE reads through MiXCR, listing each CDR3 protein once. Among approximately 100,000 distinct CDR3 sequences listed, roughly 10% were seen once. The sequenced material came from PBMCs or a T cell subset sorted from them (not recorded which). The receptors were gathered from a man aged 18-30 years who had mild COVID-19 (a few samples of this study predate the infection). Cell type and time point are not known.

This clonotype was observed a few times. The genes are TRBV4-1 and TRBJ2-1; TRBD2 is a possible D gene (6 bases). Germline CDR1 reads MGHRA; CDR2 reads YSYEKL. V was clipped by 3 bases and J by 3 bases, with 9 bases between them. The CDR3 is 14 amino acids. CDR3 nucleotide sequence: TGCGCCAGCAGCCACCTAGCGAACTACAATGAGCAGTTCTTC. Translated: CASSHLANYNEQFF.

This clonotype was seen at least ten times. The V and J genes are TRBV7-9 and TRBJ1-5, with D hard to call. The CDR3 is 13 amino acids. V was trimmed by 1 base and J by 6 bases, leaving 7 bases between them. Germline assignment: CDR1 SEHNR and CDR2 FQNEAQ (reference sequence). This chain's CDR3 is CASSLGLGQPQHF. In nucleotides, the CDR3 is TGTGCCAGCAGCTTAGGGCTGGGTCAGCCCCAGCATTTT.